The sequence of this T cell receptor beta chain was determined in a study of blood T cell repertoires in COVID-19. Original handling: Nucleated cell counts were estimated from reference gene primer amplification. Measured with immunoSEQ multiplex PCR; TCRdb has only the in-frame clones, and not every one. V, J and clone size are those of that table, while D and trimming were read from the DNA. The sample yields 150,000 or so clones, roughly 85% seen once. This clone appeared many times. Material for sequencing was peripheral blood. This clonotype was obtained from a human donor with acute or convalescent COVID-19. The donor label of this sample is uncertain.

The CDR3 loop reads CASSLNRGRGQPQHF. The CDR3 DNA sequence: TGTGCCAGCAGCTTAAACAGGGGGCGCGGTCAGCCCCAGCATTTT. The chain has TRBV11-2 and TRBJ1-5; 9 bases map to TRBD1. The V gene end was trimmed by 2 bases and the J gene end by 6 bases; junction bases not matched to a gene: 5. The CDR3 loop spans 15 amino acids. The germline gives CDR1 SGHAT, CDR2 FQNNGV.